This TCR beta chain was obtained from a study of shared clonotypes between healthy human individuals. Study-wide context: Every donor yielded three CD4 naive, three CD4 memory, two CD8 naive and one CD8 memory plate.

TCRdb keeps only in-frame clones here, not all; method: immunoSEQ multiplex PCR. This table holds roughly 2 million clones, approximately 95% found once. V lost 2 bases to trimming and J lost 5 bases, with 12 bases between them. Germline values: CDR1 MNHNY, CDR2 SVGAGI (reference sequence). The CDR3 has 14 residues. CD45RO negativity and positive selection for CCR7 defined naive CD8 cells, a population that excluded terminally differentiated effector memory CD45RA+ cells. Sequencing was carried out using naive CD8+ T cells sorted from blood. The chain is built from TRBV6-6 and TRBJ2-5, with D tentatively TRBD2 (6 bases). The sequence derives from a man younger than 35 in good health. Written as DNA, the CDR3 is TGTGCCAGCAGTTACGGGCAGGGAGGCGAGACCCAGTACTTC. Protein sequence: CASSYGQGGETQYF.